This TCR beta chain comes out of a study of CD8 T cells in ankylosing spondylitis. CDR1 and CDR2 (germline): LGHDT, YNNKEL (reference sequence). The CDR3 contains 15 residues. V lost 1 base and J 6 bases, leaving 16 bases between the germline ends. One entry per CDR3 protein results from TCRdb running MiXCR on the 5' RACE reads. The sample records roughly 220,000 distinct CDR3 sequences, about 10% being singletons. This clonotype has more than one count but fewer than ten. This TCR derives from a male donor with ankylosing spondylitis or in good health (not recorded which). The material sequenced was blood, either unsorted or a sorted T cell fraction (not recorded which). This rearrangement joins TRBV3-1 to TRBJ2-7; either TRBD1 or TRBD2 may fit D (6 bases each). CDR3 nucleotides: TGTGCCAGCAGCCAAGGTGGGACACGGGGGTCCGAGCAGTACTTC. This translates into CASSQGGTRGSEQYF.